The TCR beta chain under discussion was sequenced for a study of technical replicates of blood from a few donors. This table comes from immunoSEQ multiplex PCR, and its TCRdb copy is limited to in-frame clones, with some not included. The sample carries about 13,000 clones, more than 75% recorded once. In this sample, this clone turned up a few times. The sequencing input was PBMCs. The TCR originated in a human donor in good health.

The CDR3 coding sequence is TGTGCCATCAAGGAGAATGAAAAACTGTTTTTT. Residues: CAIKENEKLFF. The rearrangement joins TRBV7-8 to TRBJ1-4; the D is unclear. Trimming removed 10 bases from V and 5 bases from J, with 8 bases in between. The germline CDR1 and CDR2 sequences are SGHVS and FQNEAQ. CDR3 size: 11 residues.